The 24 T cell receptor beta chains below were found in one sample sequenced in a study of identical twins. Via MiXCR, TCRdb re-called the 5' RACE reads, giving one row per CDR3 protein. This sample has around 480,000 distinct CDR3 sequences, with over 12% found just once. The same sample was also studied in work on yellow fever vaccine responses in identical twins.

Source material: CD4+ T cells sorted from blood. The source of these receptors is a woman between 18 and 29 years old in good health.

V is TRBV29-1 and J is TRBJ2-4; 7 bases are shared with TRBD1. This CDR3 has 15 amino acids. CDR1 is SQVTM, CDR2 ANQGSEA, per germline. The V gene end was trimmed by 5 bases and the J gene end by 0 bases; junction bases not matched to a gene: 7. In DNA form, the CDR3 reads TGCAGCGTTACCGGGACAGAGCTAGCCAAAAACATTCAGTACTTC. As protein: CSVTGTELAKNIQYF.

This rearrangement joins TRBV29-1 to TRBJ2-5; possibly TRBD1 for D (6 bases). The CDR3 is made up of 11 amino acids. From germline, CDR1 is SQVTM and CDR2 ANQGSEA. V lost 8 bases to trimming and J lost 5 bases, with 12 bases between them. CDR3 sequence (DNA): TGCAGCACTCAGGGGAGCGAGACCCAGTACTTC. Amino acid sequence: CSTQGSETQYF.

This sequence joins TRBV29-1 and TRBJ1-1, with TRBD1 as a possible D gene (5 bases). Germline V lookup: CDR1 SQVTM, CDR2 ANQGSEA. V lost 8 bases and J lost 8, with 21 bases in between. This CDR3 has 13 amino acids. CDR3 sequence reads: CSTQRGEASEAFF. The CDR3 DNA sequence: TGCAGCACCCAACGGGGGGAGGCCTCAGAAGCTTTCTTT.

V gene TRBV7-9 combines with J gene TRBJ2-2; D is uncertain. V was pared by 2 bases and J by 5 bases, with 12 bases between. Germline V gives CDR1 SEHNR, CDR2 FQNEAQ (reference sequence). This CDR3 comprises 15 residues. The chain's CDR3 is CASSLTDGSTGELFF. CDR3 nucleotide sequence: TGTGCCAGCAGCTTAACAGATGGGTCAACCGGGGAGCTGTTTTTT. The whole variable domain, remainder taken from reference TRBV7-9 and TRBJ2-2, is DTGVSQNPRHKITKRGQNVTFRCDPISEHNRLYWYRQTLGQGPEFLTYFQNEAQLEKSRLLSDRFSAERPKGSFSTLEIQRTEQGDSAMYLCASSLTDGSTGELFFGEGSRLTVL.

This clonotype was seen a few times. The V gene is TRBV29-1, the J gene TRBJ2-3, with 13 bases aligning to TRBD2. Germline V CDR1 and CDR2: SQVTM, ANQGSEA. With V trimmed by 5 bases and J by 8 bases, 7 bases remained unmatched. This CDR3 contains 14 residues. The CDR3 loop reads CSVWTSGSFGTQYF. The CDR3 region has the DNA TGCAGCGTTTGGACTAGCGGGAGTTTTGGTACGCAGTATTTT.

This clonotype was recorded a few times. The V gene is TRBV30, the J gene TRBJ1-2; a possible D gene is TRBD1 (5 bases). CDR1 GTSNPN and CDR2 SVGIG come from the germline V gene (reference sequence). The CDR3 extends over 14 amino acids. Trimming shortened V by 2 bases and J by 5 bases, and 15 bases separated the two germline ends. In nucleotides, the CDR3 is TGTGCCTGGAGTCTCAATTTTAGGGGTTATGGCTACACCTTC. It translates to CAWSLNFRGYGYTF.

V is TRBV4-1 and J is TRBJ2-7; the match to TRBD2 covers 10 bases. With 0 bases clipped from V and 6 bases from J, the junction kept 8 bases outside the gene matches. The CDR3 has 16 amino acids. Germline lookup yields CDR1 MGHRA and CDR2 YSYEKL. The CDR3 DNA is TGCGCCAGCAGCCAAGAGGCTAGCGGGAGTCCCGCCGAGCAGTACTTC. Translation gives CASSQEASGSPAEQYF.

There are a few counts of this clonotype. The chain combines TRBV5-5 with TRBJ1-6; 8 bases are shared with TRBD1. Germline V lookup: CDR1 SGHKS, CDR2 YYEKEE (reference sequence). The CDR3 runs to 15 residues. J gave up 7 bases and V 2 bases, and 5 bases lay outside the gene matches. CDR3 in amino acids: CASSLQGGLNSPLHF. CDR3 DNA sequence: TGTGCCAGCAGCTTACAGGGGGGGCTCAATTCACCCCTCCACTTT.

The CDR3 nucleotides read TGTGCCAGCAGTTTTGCGACTAGCGGTTCCAATGAGCAGTTCTTC. This codes for CASSFATSGSNEQFF. The gene calls are TRBV28 and TRBJ2-1, with TRBD2 identical over 9 bases. The germline V gene encodes CDR1 MDHEN and CDR2 SYDVKM. The CDR3 runs to 15 residues. J was trimmed by 6 bases and V by 3 bases; bases with no gene match: 6.

V usage is TRBV20-1 and J usage is TRBJ2-2; the D is unclear. Trimming took 1 base from V and 6 from J, leaving 9 bases between them. This CDR3 is built from 13 residues. Germline V lookup: CDR1 DFQATT, CDR2 SNEGSKA (reference sequence). The CDR3 DNA is TGCAGTGCTAGAGTCGCGGATGCCGGGGAGCTGTTTTTT. Amino acids: CSARVADAGELFF.

This chain links TRBV7-2 with TRBJ2-7, with TRBD1 identical over 8 bases. Germline CDR1 is SGHTA and CDR2 is FQGNSA. V lost 1 base and J lost 2; bases outside the gene matches: 4. The CDR3 loop spans 15 amino acids. The CDR3 sequence: CASSLEWTGPYEQYF. Written as DNA, the CDR3 is TGTGCCAGCAGCTTAGAGTGGACAGGGCCCTACGAGCAGTACTTC.

This clonotype was seen more than once but under ten times. V usage is TRBV7-2 and J usage is TRBJ2-1; unclear D gene. V lost 1 base to trimming and J lost 4 bases, with 11 bases between them. The CDR3 covers 15 residues. Germline CDR1 and CDR2: SGHTA and FQGNSA. The CDR3 reads CASSLDAGEYNEQFF. In DNA form, the CDR3 reads TGTGCCAGCAGCTTAGACGCTGGGGAATACAATGAGCAGTTCTTC.

This chain uses TRBV15 with TRBJ2-3; TRBD2 agrees at 11 bases. Germline V lookup: CDR1 LNHNV, CDR2 YYDKDF (reference sequence). This CDR3 has 18 residues. The J segment lost 2 bases and the V segment lost 5 bases, leaving 12 bases of the junction unmatched. Here the CDR3 reads CATSGRRGLAGITDTQYF. In DNA, the CDR3 is TGTGCCACCAGCGGTCGCCGTGGACTAGCGGGTATCACAGATACGCAGTATTTT.

This clonotype was counted between two and nine times. This rearrangement joins TRBV5-1 to TRBJ2-4, with TRBD2 as a possible D gene (6 bases). The germline CDR1 and CDR2 sequences are SGHRS and YFSETQ. The CDR3 length is 17 residues. With 0 bases removed from V and 0 bases from J, the gap between germline ends came to 13 bases. The CDR3 protein is CASSLDDGGLAKNIQYF. CDR3 DNA: TGCGCCAGCAGCTTGGATGACGGGGGACTAGCCAAAAACATTCAGTACTTC. Looking up the rest from reference TRBV5-1 and TRBJ2-4 gives the full variable domain: KAGVTQTPRYLIKTRGQQVTLSCSPISGHRSVSWYQQTPGQGLQFLFEYFSETQRNKGNFPGRFSGRQFSNSRSEMNVSTLELGDSALYLCASSLDDGGLAKNIQYFGAGTRLSVL.

The chain carries TRBV20-1 and TRBJ2-1; TRBD1 is a possible D gene (6 bases). The CDR3 runs 14 residues. Germline V gene data show CDR1 as DFQATT and CDR2 as SNEGSKA (reference sequence). Trimming removed 4 bases at V and 4 bases at J, with 14 bases between. The CDR3 region has the DNA TGCAGTGCTAAGTCGACAGGAACATACAATGAGCAGTTCTTC. This sequence encodes CSAKSTGTYNEQFF.

The genes are TRBV15 and TRBJ2-5; D not certain. Germline CDR1 LNHNV, CDR2 YYDKDF (reference sequence). The CDR3 loop spans 12 amino acids. V was shortened by 3 bases and J by 5 bases, with 7 bases between the two germline ends. The CDR3 sequence is CATSRNWETQYF. CDR3 coding DNA: TGTGCCACCAGCAGGAACTGGGAGACCCAGTACTTC.

This chain connects TRBV2 to TRBJ2-7, with 7 bases matching TRBD1. The CDR3 covers 14 residues. Per the germline V gene, CDR1 is SNHLY and CDR2 is FYNNEI. V lost 6 bases to trimming and J lost 3 bases; unmatched junction nucleotides: 8. CDR3 sequence: CASSFGTDIYEQYF. In nucleotides, the CDR3 is TGTGCCAGCAGCTTCGGGACAGATATCTACGAGCAGTACTTC.

This clonotype has a count of ten or more. The rearrangement links TRBV7-9 to TRBJ2-5; D ambiguous. There are 14 residues in the CDR3. V dropped 2 bases and J dropped 2 bases, with 9 bases sitting between them. Germline assignment: CDR1 SEHNR and CDR2 FQNEAQ (reference sequence). The CDR3 DNA follows: TGTGCCAGCAGCTTATGGGATGGGCAAGAGACCCAGTACTTC. Amino acid sequence: CASSLWDGQETQYF.

The chain has TRBV20-1 and TRBJ2-5; 9 positions agree with TRBD1. The trim removed 2 bases at V and 5 bases at J, leaving 6 bases unmatched. The CDR3 is 14 amino acids. Germline V lookup: CDR1 DFQATT, CDR2 SNEGSKA (reference sequence). CDR3 nucleotide sequence: TGCAGTGCTAGACACAGGGGGCTTTTGGAGACCCAGTACTTC. Translation gives CSARHRGLLETQYF.

The table lists this clonotype with many counts. The V and J genes are TRBV7-8 and TRBJ2-1; 7 nucleotides match TRBD1. Germline-derived CDR1 and CDR2 are SGHVS and FQNEAQ. The CDR3 covers 15 residues. V lost 2 bases and J lost 0; bases outside the gene matches: 1. CDR3 DNA sequence: TGTGCCAGCAGCTTAAGGGACAGCTCCTACAATGAGCAGTTCTTC. Amino acid sequence: CASSLRDSSYNEQFF.

This clonotype was seen more than once but under ten times. This chain connects TRBV10-3 to TRBJ1-1; possible D gene TRBD1, 5 bases. Germline values: CDR1 ENHRY, CDR2 SYGVKD. V lost 3 bases, J lost 4 bases, and 9 bases lay in between. The CDR3 consists of 13 residues. The CDR3 nucleotides read TGTGCCATCAGTGACCAGGGAGTCACTGAAGCTTTCTTT. Its translation: CAISDQGVTEAFF.

This clonotype was detected ten times or more. The chain couples TRBV5-1 to TRBJ2-1; 8 bases line up with TRBD2. V trimming: 5 bases; J trimming: 4 bases; junction bases outside the gene matches: 14. Germline V gene sequence: CDR1 SGHRS, CDR2 YFSETQ. This CDR3 contains 17 residues. CDR3 nucleotides: TGCGCCAGCAGGAAAGCGGGGGATAACCTGCCGTACAATGAGCAGTTCTTC. The encoded protein is CASRKAGDNLPYNEQFF. Full variable domain (remainder filled in from reference TRBV5-1 and TRBJ2-1): KAGVTQTPRYLIKTRGQQVTLSCSPISGHRSVSWYQQTPGQGLQFLFEYFSETQRNKGNFPGRFSGRQFSNSRSEMNVSTLELGDSALYLCASRKAGDNLPYNEQFFGPGTRLTVL.

This clonotype was seen more than once but under ten times. The chain couples TRBV12-3 or TRBV12-4 to TRBJ2-1; D gene ambiguous. The CDR3 sequence is 10 residues long. Trimming shortened V by 3 bases and J by 9 bases, and 3 bases separated the two germline ends. The CDR3 nucleotides read TGTGCCAGCAGTTTTGGTGAGCAGTTCTTC. It yields the protein CASSFGEQFF.

This clonotype has just a few counts. The V call is TRBV3-1, the J call TRBJ2-7; D gene ambiguous. CDR1 is LGHDT and CDR2 is YNNKEL in the germline V gene (reference sequence). This CDR3 spans 15 amino acids. Between the trimmed V and J ends, which lost 1 base and 0 bases, there was a span of 10 bases. The CDR3 reads CASSQGRAVSYEQYF. CDR3 bases: TGTGCCAGCAGCCAAGGCCGAGCAGTCTCCTACGAGCAGTACTTC.